This TCR beta chain originates from a study of metastatic and nonmetastatic thyroid tumors. TCRdb re-called the PCR reads through MiXCR. In the table there are tens of thousands of clones, about 20% of which are singletons. Germline-derived CDR1 and CDR2 are SEHNR and FQNEAQ (reference sequence). V lost 5 bases and J 5 bases, leaving 16 bases between the germline ends. CDR3 length: 15 amino acids. No treatment of any kind had been given to any patient before thyroid surgery. This clone was seen ten or more times. The J gene is TRBJ2-1, the V gene TRBV7-9; D may match TRBD1 or TRBD2 (6 bases each). Sequencing input: blood. This receptor was identified in a female donor with papillary thyroid cancer or a benign thyroid nodule (not recorded which). Some clones in this sample may be carry-over from other donors' samples. CDR3 loop: CASSLGGGGNNEQFF. Written as DNA, the CDR3 is TGTGCCAGCAGCCTGGGCGGAGGGGGTAACAATGAGCAGTTCTTC.